This T cell receptor (beta chain) was captured by sequencing in a study of T cell responses to AZD1222 COVID-19 vaccine. Study observations and caveats: Nearly half of spike-specific TCRs reportedly target variant regions that are unmutated in the B.1.351 and B.1.1.7 variants. There were repertoire samples only from the period after the peak T cell response.

TCRdb's copy holds only in-frame clones and misses some; the assay was immunoSEQ multiplex PCR. The sample lists 170,000 or so clones, around nine tenths occurring once. Note on this clone: Its antigen is as yet unknown.

V was clipped by 3 bases and J by 4 bases, with 19 bases between them. Germline CDR1 reads DFQATT; CDR2 reads SNEGSKA (reference sequence). The CDR3 length is 16 residues. Sequenced material: peripheral blood, taken 28 days after the second AZD1222 dose. This TCR derives from an adult who received the AZD1222 COVID-19 vaccine. The chain recombines TRBV20-1 with TRBJ2-1; D is unresolved. CDR3 DNA sequence: TGCAGTGCTAGTTGGCCGGGCTCCACTATTTACAATGAGCAGTTCTTC. It is translated as CSASWPGSTIYNEQFF.